This TCR beta chain was observed in a study of cytomegalovirus exposure and HLA in healthy donors. General study results and limits: The authors later linked a missense DCLRE1C variant to TCR beta V- and J-gene trimming.

Unrecorded immune exposure was likely among donors, who were nominally healthy when sampled. The PCR contained 60 Vbeta and 13 Jbeta primers. The data were produced by immunoSEQ multiplex PCR, yet TCRdb's version contains in-frame clones alone and is incomplete. The table has 40,000 to 55,000 clones, approximately 67% seen once; the top ten hold around 5.9%. CDR1 is LGHNA, CDR2 YNFKEQ, per germline. Trimming cost V 0 bases and J 5 bases, with 23 bases left between them. The CDR3 is 19 residues long. This clone showed up just a few times. Its specificity is not known. The sequenced sample consisted of PBMCs. The V call is TRBV4-2, the J call TRBJ1-3; the D is unclear. The TCR was taken from a man aged 30 to 45 in good health and CMV-seronegative. CDR3 region: CASSQESPDSGLWRNTIYF. CDR3 DNA sequence: TGTGCCAGCAGCCAAGAATCCCCCGATAGTGGGCTCTGGAGAAACACCATATATTTT.